Presented here are 22 T cell receptor beta chains from one specimen sequenced in a study of shared clonotypes between healthy human individuals. The data were produced by immunoSEQ multiplex PCR, yet TCRdb's version contains in-frame clones alone and is incomplete. Of about 1.1 million clones in the sample, about 80% are singletons; the top ten hold 0.5% to 0.6%. The specimen sequenced was memory CD4+ T cells from PBMCs. Subset denoted: CD45RA-negative fraction. All receptors come from a man between 18 and 29 years old in good health. Some clones in this sample may be carry-over from other donors' samples.

J is TRBJ2-1 and V is TRBV29-1; D uncertain. The ends were cut back, 3 bases at V and 1 base at J, with 10 bases in the middle. This CDR3 comprises 14 residues. CDR1 and CDR2 from the germline V gene are SQVTM and ANQGSEA. CDR3 DNA: TGCAGCGTTGACTCGCTGGCTTCCTACAATGAGCAGTTCTTC. This gives the protein CSVDSLASYNEQFF.

As regards this clone: A read error is possible here, since a much larger clone lies one base away. The V and J genes are TRBV9 and TRBJ2-3, with 12 bases matching TRBD2. V lost 3 bases and J lost 1; bases outside the gene matches: 0. Germline lookup yields CDR1 SGDLS and CDR2 YYNGEE. There are 15 residues in the CDR3. The CDR3 DNA reads TGTGCCAGCAGCGGACTAGCGGGAGGCACAGATACGCAGTATTTT. This sequence encodes CASSGLAGGTDTQYF. The whole variable domain, remainder taken from reference TRBV9 and TRBJ2-3, is DSGVTQTPKHLITATGQRVTLRCSPRSGDLSVYWYQQSLDQGLQFLIQYYNGEERAKGNILERFSAQQFPDLHSELNLSSLELGDSALYFCASSGLAGGTDTQYFGPGTRLTVL.

V is TRBV11-2 and J is TRBJ2-7; maybe TRBD1 (6 bases). V lost 1 base and J 0 bases, leaving 13 bases between the germline ends. Germline V gives CDR1 SGHAT, CDR2 FQNNGV. The length of the CDR3 is 16 residues. CDR3 sequence: CASSLVFSRGSYEQYF. In DNA form, the CDR3 reads TGTGCCAGCAGCTTAGTTTTCTCCAGGGGCTCCTACGAGCAGTACTTC.

The CDR3 loop reads CASSQGGLTYNEQFF. CDR3 sequence (DNA): TGTGCCAGCAGCCAAGGGGGACTTACCTACAATGAGCAGTTCTTC. The chain combines TRBV4-2 with TRBJ2-1; possible D gene TRBD2, 6 bases. This CDR3 region has 15 residues. V dropped 1 base and J dropped 2 bases, with 9 bases sitting between them. Germline CDR1 reads LGHNA; CDR2 reads YNFKEQ.

The chain combines TRBV6-5 with TRBJ2-7, with D tentatively TRBD1 (6 bases). The V end lost 6 bases, the J end lost 5 bases, and 20 bases lay between the germline ends. CDR1 is MNHEY, CDR2 SVGAGI, per germline. This CDR3 region has 15 residues. The CDR3 nucleotides are TGTGCCAGCAGCCGGAACAGGGAATCCGCCCACGAGCAGTACTTC. Translated, it gives CASSRNRESAHEQYF.

The chain joins TRBV11-2 to TRBJ1-4; 8 bases align to TRBD1. In germline, CDR1 is SGHAT, CDR2 FQNNGV. CDR3 length: 13 amino acids. Germline trimming cut 5 bases from V and 8 bases from J; bases unmatched to any gene: 4. The CDR3 sequence is CASSRQGREKLFF. The CDR3 nucleotides are TGTGCCAGCAGCAGACAGGGGCGGGAAAAACTGTTTTTT.

This chain connects TRBV2 to TRBJ1-2; the D gene is possibly TRBD1 (5 bases). The CDR3 has 14 residues. Germline V gene data show CDR1 as SNHLY and CDR2 as FYNNEI. Trimming took 6 bases from V and 5 from J, leaving 16 bases between them. CDR3 bases: TGTGCCAGCAGGGGGGGGACTACGGCGTATGGCTACACCTTC. It specifies CASRGGTTAYGYTF.

The chain employs TRBV5-8 and TRBJ2-1; the D gene could be TRBD1 or TRBD2 (5 bases each). From germline, CDR1 is SGHTS and CDR2 YDEGEE. The CDR3 length is 18 residues. Trimming shortened V by 4 bases and J by 5 bases, and 25 bases separated the two germline ends. CDR3 region: CASSLMRVGLDVNNEQFF. Here the CDR3 DNA reads TGTGCCAGCAGCCTAATGCGGGTGGGGCTGGATGTTAACAATGAGCAGTTCTTC.

A note on this clone: The same CDR3 also results from other DNA sequences found in this sample. This chain links TRBV7-3 with TRBJ2-3; TRBD2 aligns across 8 bases. CDR1 and CDR2 from the germline V gene are SGHTA and FQGTGA. The CDR3 sequence is 15 residues long. Losses at the gene ends were 2 bases for V and 2 bases for J; bases not matched to a gene: 3. The CDR3 spells CASSLAGRATDTQYF. CDR3 coding DNA: TGTGCCAGCAGCTTAGCCGGGAGGGCCACAGATACGCAGTATTTT.

In its sample, this clone was seen many times. As DNA, the CDR3 is TGTGCCAGCAGTTCAAGGACGACCAGTAGGCCCAATGAGCAGTTCTTC. As protein: CASSSRTTSRPNEQFF. The chain carries TRBV27 and TRBJ2-1, with no clear D. Between the trimmed V and J ends, which lost 4 bases and 6 bases, there was a span of 19 bases. The CDR3 sequence is 16 residues long. Germline CDR1 MNHEY, CDR2 SMNVEV (reference sequence).

In this sample, this clone turned up a few times. The V gene is TRBV16, the J gene TRBJ1-2; D gene ambiguous. The CDR3 spans 14 residues. V lost 2 bases, J lost 8 bases, and 15 bases lay in between. Germline assignment: CDR1 KGHSY and CDR2 FQNENV. CDR3 bases: TGTGCCAGCAGCCAAGTTGCGGGCGTCGGGGGCTACACCTTC. The encoded protein is CASSQVAGVGGYTF.

The chain joins TRBV7-2 to TRBJ2-7; unclear D gene. The CDR3 runs 15 residues. Germline CDR1 SGHTA, CDR2 FQGNSA. V was clipped by 5 bases and J by 7 bases, with 21 bases between them. The CDR3 here is CASSDGRALLREQYF. The CDR3, as DNA: TGTGCCAGCAGCGACGGCCGGGCACTCCTACGGGAGCAGTACTTC. The whole variable domain, remainder taken from reference TRBV7-2 and TRBJ2-7, is GAGVSQSPSNKVTEKGKDVELRCDPISGHTALYWYRQSLGQGLEFLIYFQGNSAPDKSGLPSDRFSAERTGGSVSTLTIQRTQQEDSAVYLCASSDGRALLREQYFGPGTRLTVT.

The gene calls are TRBV29-1 and TRBJ2-7; 7 nucleotides align to TRBD1. Germline CDR1 is SQVTM and CDR2 is ANQGSEA. CDR3 size: 14 residues. The trim removed 4 bases at V and 2 bases at J, leaving 8 bases unmatched. CDR3: CSVGEDRAPYEQYF. CDR3 sequence (DNA): TGCAGCGTTGGGGAAGACAGGGCACCCTACGAGCAGTACTTC.

This clone has only one observation. CDR3 region: CASRPDGNTEAFF. Written as DNA, the CDR3 is TGTGCCAGCCGACCGGACGGGAACACTGAAGCTTTCTTT. The V call is TRBV19, the J call TRBJ1-1; D is ambiguous. With 9 bases removed from V and 1 base from J, the gap between germline ends came to 12 bases. The germline V gene has CDR1 LNHDA and CDR2 SQIVND (reference sequence). The CDR3 has 13 residues.

In this sample, this clone turned up a few times. The chain carries TRBV5-1 and TRBJ1-1; 8 positions agree with TRBD1. Trimming took 3 bases from V and 0 from J; bases not matched to a gene: 7. CDR3 length: 16 residues. CDR1 SGHRS and CDR2 YFSETQ come from the germline V gene. The CDR3 loop reads CASSYTDRGVNTEAFF. The CDR3 DNA reads as TGCGCCAGCAGCTACACTGACAGGGGTGTGAACACTGAAGCTTTCTTT.

A few counts support this clone. The V and J genes are TRBV2 and TRBJ1-5; 9 nucleotides match TRBD1. Germline loops: CDR1 SNHLY, CDR2 FYNNEI. J lost 4 bases, V lost 6 bases, and 4 bases had no gene match. There are 14 residues in the CDR3. CDR3 nucleotide sequence: TGTGCCAGCAGCCGACAGGGGGTGAATCAGCCCCAGCATTTT. Its translation is CASSRQGVNQPQHF. Using reference TRBV2 and TRBJ1-5 for the parts outside the CDR3, the full variable domain is EPEVTQTPSHQVTQMGQEVILRCVPISNHLYFYWYRQILGQKVEFLVSFYNNEISEKSEIFDDQFSVERPDGSNFTLKIRSTKLEDSAMYFCASSRQGVNQPQHFGDGTRLSIL.

The chain joins TRBV25-1 to TRBJ2-7, with a weak D call TRBD1 (5 bases). V lost 6 bases and J 3 bases, leaving 15 bases between the germline ends. From germline, CDR1 is MGHDK and CDR2 SYGVNS. This CDR3 spans 14 amino acids. The CDR3 nucleotides are TGTGCCAGCAGCCCCTACGACAGAAGCTACGAGCAGTACTTC. It codes for CASSPYDRSYEQYF.

The chain couples TRBV5-6 to TRBJ2-1; no clear D gene. CDR3 length: 15 amino acids. Germline assignment: CDR1 SGHDT and CDR2 YYEEEE. V lost 4 bases to trimming and J lost 2 bases, with 13 bases between them. CDR3 amino acids: CASSEGPPPYNEQFF. The CDR3 coding sequence is TGTGCCAGCAGCGAAGGACCCCCCCCCTACAATGAGCAGTTCTTC. Combining the CDR3 with reference TRBV5-6 and TRBJ2-1 gives the whole variable domain DAGVTQSPTHLIKTRGQQVTLRCSPKSGHDTVSWYQQALGQGPQFIFQYYEEEERQRGNFPDRFSGHQFPNYSSELNVNALLLGDSALYLCASSEGPPPYNEQFFGPGTRLTVL.

The V call is TRBV10-3, the J call TRBJ2-2, with TRBD1 matching 9 bases. This CDR3 contains 15 residues. Trimming removed 5 bases from V and 5 bases from J; junction bases left unmatched: 6. CDR1 and CDR2 (germline): ENHRY, SYGVKD. CDR3 coding DNA: TGTGCCATCAGTAAGGGGACAGGGCGGACCGGGGAGCTGTTTTTT. It codes for CAISKGTGRTGELFF.

This clone was seen more than once but under ten times. The V and J genes are TRBV6-4 and TRBJ1-2; 9 bases are shared with TRBD1. The CDR3 is 13 residues long. CDR1 and CDR2 (germline): MRHNA, SNTAGT. V gave up 4 bases and J gave up 13 bases; unmatched junction bases: 10. The CDR3 sequence is CASSVTSRDRVTF. Here the CDR3 DNA reads TGTGCCAGCAGTGTTACTTCCCGGGACAGGGTCACCTTC.

This clone has only one observation. CDR3 residues: CASSPSGNRETQYF. CDR3 coding DNA: TGTGCCAGCAGCCCGAGCGGAAATAGAGAGACCCAGTACTTC. The chain combines TRBV7-9 with TRBJ2-5; D is perhaps TRBD2 (5 bases). Germline CDR1 is SEHNR and CDR2 is FQNEAQ (reference sequence). The CDR3 loop spans 14 amino acids. The V and J ends lost 5 bases and 4 bases respectively, with 14 bases between them. Looking up the rest from reference TRBV7-9 and TRBJ2-5 gives the full variable domain: DTGVSQNPRHKITKRGQNVTFRCDPISEHNRLYWYRQTLGQGPEFLTYFQNEAQLEKSRLLSDRFSAERPKGSFSTLEIQRTEQGDSAMYLCASSPSGNRETQYFGPGTRLLVL.

The chain combines TRBV5-6 with TRBJ2-1; D possibly corresponds to TRBD2 (6 bases). Germline V gene data show CDR1 as SGHDT and CDR2 as YYEEEE. The CDR3 contains 14 residues. V was shortened by 2 bases and J by 8 bases, with 14 bases between the two germline ends. In DNA, the CDR3 is TGTGCCAGCAGCTTTAGGTTTTCGGGGGATGAGCAGTTCTTC. This codes for CASSFRFSGDEQFF. The variable domain in full, with the rest retrieved from reference TRBV5-6 and TRBJ2-1, is DAGVTQSPTHLIKTRGQQVTLRCSPKSGHDTVSWYQQALGQGPQFIFQYYEEEERQRGNFPDRFSGHQFPNYSSELNVNALLLGDSALYLCASSFRFSGDEQFFGPGTRLTVL.